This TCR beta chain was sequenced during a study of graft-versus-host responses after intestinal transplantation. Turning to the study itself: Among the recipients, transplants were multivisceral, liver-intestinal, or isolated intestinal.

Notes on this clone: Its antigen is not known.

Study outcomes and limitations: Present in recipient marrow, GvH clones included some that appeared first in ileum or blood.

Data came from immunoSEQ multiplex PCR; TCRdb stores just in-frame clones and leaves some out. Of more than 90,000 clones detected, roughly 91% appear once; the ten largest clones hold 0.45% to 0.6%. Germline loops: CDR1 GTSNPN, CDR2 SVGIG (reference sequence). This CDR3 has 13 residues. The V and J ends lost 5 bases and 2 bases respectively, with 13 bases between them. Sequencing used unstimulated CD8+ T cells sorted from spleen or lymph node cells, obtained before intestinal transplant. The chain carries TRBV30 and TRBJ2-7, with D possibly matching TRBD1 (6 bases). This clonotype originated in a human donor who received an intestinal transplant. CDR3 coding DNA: TGTGCCTGGGCTACCGACAGGCCCTACGAGCAGTACTTC. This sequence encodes CAWATDRPYEQYF.